Each of the 4 T cell receptor beta chains below was sequenced from the same sample in a study of T cells in Graves' hyperthyroidism and ophthalmopathy. The source material, RNA transcripts, was used to amplify TCR beta CDR3 regions. The primer set for the first-round RT-PCR of the TCR CDR3 was HTBI. One entry per CDR3 protein results from TCRdb running MiXCR on the multiplex PCR reads. Of 560,000 or so distinct CDR3 sequences listed, more than 45% are singletons. The sample consisted of peripheral blood or thyroid tissue (not recorded which). The receptors originated from a woman between 18 and 29 years old with Graves' hyperthyroidism.

The chain employs TRBV7-2 and TRBJ1-5, with D possibly being TRBD1 (5 bases). V dropped 5 bases and J dropped 3 bases, with 11 bases sitting between them. CDR3 length equals 14 residues. Germline V gene data show CDR1 as SGHTA and CDR2 as FQGNSA. The CDR3: CASSPDKFNQPQHF. CDR3 nucleotides: TGTGCCAGCAGCCCGGACAAGTTCAATCAGCCCCAGCATTTT.

In its sample, this clonotype was seen many times. The chain joins TRBV7-9 to TRBJ1-4, with 7 bases aligning to TRBD1. The CDR3 consists of 15 residues. The junction had 3 bases not matched to a gene; V was cut back by 0 bases and J by 5 bases. Looked up from germline, CDR1 is SEHNR and CDR2 is FQNEAQ (reference sequence). The CDR3 bases are TGTGCCAGCAGCTTAGCGACAGGGATAAATGAAAAACTGTTTTTT. Encoded protein: CASSLATGINEKLFF.

This chain links TRBV24-1 with TRBJ2-5; possible D gene TRBD1, 6 bases. CDR1 KGHDR and CDR2 SFDVKD come from the germline V gene. CDR3 length: 16 residues. Trimming shortened V by 0 bases and J by 4 bases, and 14 bases separated the two germline ends. The chain's CDR3 is CATSDLAGTGLETQYF. The CDR3 DNA follows: TGTGCCACCAGTGATTTGGCCGGCACAGGGTTAGAGACCCAGTACTTC.

The chain employs TRBV20-1 and TRBJ1-2; D remains unclear. Trimming stripped 4 bases from V and 8 bases from J, with 20 bases between. CDR1 is DFQATT, CDR2 SNEGSKA, per germline (reference sequence). The CDR3 length is 14 residues. CDR3 protein: CSANLEKLHGGYTF. As DNA, the CDR3 is TGCAGTGCTAATTTGGAGAAATTGCATGGCGGCTACACCTTC.